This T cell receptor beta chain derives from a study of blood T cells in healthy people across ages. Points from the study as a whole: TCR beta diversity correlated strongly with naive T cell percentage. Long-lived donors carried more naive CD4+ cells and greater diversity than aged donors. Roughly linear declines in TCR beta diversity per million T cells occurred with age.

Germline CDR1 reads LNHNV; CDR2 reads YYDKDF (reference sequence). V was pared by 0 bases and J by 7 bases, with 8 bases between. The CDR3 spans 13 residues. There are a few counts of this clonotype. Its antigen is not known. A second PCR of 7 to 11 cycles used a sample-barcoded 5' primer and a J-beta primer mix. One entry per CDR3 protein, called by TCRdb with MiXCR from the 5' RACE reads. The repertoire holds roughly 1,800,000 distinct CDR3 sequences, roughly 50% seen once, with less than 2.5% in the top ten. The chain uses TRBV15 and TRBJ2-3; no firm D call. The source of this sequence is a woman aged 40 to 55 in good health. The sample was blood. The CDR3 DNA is TGTGCCACCAGCAGAGATGGACCACATACGCAGTATTTT. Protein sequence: CATSRDGPHTQYF.